Described below is a single TCR beta chain sequence and its context. Authors' analysis steps: For nucleated cells, counts were estimated from reference gene primer amplification. Generated by immunoSEQ multiplex PCR, the TCRdb table keeps only in-frame clones and is missing some. V, J and clone size reflect that table, while D and trimming were determined from the DNA. This table holds approximately 470,000 clones, 87% found once. The record originates from a study of blood T cell repertoires in COVID-19. The wider study: PBMCs, B-cell-depleted T cells, or T cells were the source of the cDNA or gDNA that made up the material.

V gave up 10 bases and J gave up 7 bases; unmatched junction bases: 3. Germline V lookup: CDR1 MNHNY, CDR2 SVGAGI (reference sequence). The CDR3 spans 11 residues. Ages ranged from roughly 18 to 100 years, with residence in approximately 23 US areas. Participants had their cohort set by participant-reported clinical history. The sequenced material came from PBMCs or T cells enriched from blood (not recorded which). The sequence came from a woman under 30 who had recovered from COVID-19. The chain carries TRBV6-6 and TRBJ1-1, with 10 bases aligning to TRBD1. CDR3 in DNA: TGTGCCACTGACAGGGGGCTTGAAGCTTTCTTT. Its protein product is CATDRGLEAFF.